This entry lists 22 T cell receptor beta chains sequenced from one sample in a study of cytomegalovirus exposure and HLA in healthy donors. The study ran its PCR with 60 Vbeta and 13 Jbeta primers. Sequenced by immunoSEQ multiplex PCR; TCRdb stores in-frame clones only, minus some. Seen here are 95,000 to 110,000 clones, less than 85% observed once, and the top ten hold 2% to 3%. Sequenced input: PBMCs. Receptor source: a young man in good health and CMV-seronegative.

CDR3 residues: CASSQERGLNPEAFF. The CDR3 bases are TGCGCCAGCAGCCAAGAGAGGGGGCTAAACCCTGAAGCTTTCTTT. The rearrangement uses TRBV4-3 and TRBJ1-1; 7 bases match TRBD1. The CDR3 is 15 residues long. Germline CDR1 is LGHNA and CDR2 is YSLEER. The V gene end was trimmed by 0 bases and the J gene end by 6 bases; junction bases not matched to a gene: 7.

Only a few counts were recorded for this clone. CDR3 nucleotides: TGTGCCAGCAGTGTCAGTACCCCTGACTATGGCTACACCTTC. Its protein is CASSVSTPDYGYTF. J is TRBJ1-2 and V is TRBV6-1; D ambiguous. The V end lost 4 bases, the J end lost 3 bases, and 12 bases lay between the germline ends. The CDR3 has 14 amino acids. Germline lookup yields CDR1 MNHNS and CDR2 SASEGT.

This rearrangement joins TRBV6-5 to TRBJ2-5, with a weak D call TRBD2 (5 bases). CDR1 and CDR2 (germline): MNHEY, SVGAGI. Trimming cost V 0 bases and J 1 base, with 9 bases left between them. This CDR3 is 15 amino acids long. The DNA for the CDR3 is TGTGCCAGCAGTTACTCCTGGCTAGCCCAAGAGACCCAGTACTTC. Protein sequence: CASSYSWLAQETQYF.

This sequence joins TRBV5-4 and TRBJ2-5; D perhaps matches TRBD2 (5 bases). V was cut by 0 bases and J by 7 bases, with 10 bases left in between. The germline CDR1 and CDR2 sequences are SGHNT and YYREEE (reference sequence). CDR3 length: 13 amino acids. CDR3: CASSLDSRGTQYF. The DNA for the CDR3 is TGTGCCAGCAGCTTGGACTCCCGGGGGACCCAGTACTTC.

The chain recombines TRBV2 with TRBJ1-5; 7 nucleotides align to TRBD1. CDR1 is SNHLY and CDR2 is FYNNEI in the germline V gene. V was clipped by 6 bases and J by 0 bases; unmatched bases: 17. The CDR3 totals 19 residues. The CDR3 DNA reads TGTGCCAGCAGCCGACCAGGCGCTGGGACAGTCCCTAGCAATCAGCCCCAGCATTTT. Encoded protein: CASSRPGAGTVPSNQPQHF.

The chain employs TRBV2 and TRBJ1-5; D might be TRBD1 (5 bases). The germline V gene has CDR1 SNHLY and CDR2 FYNNEI. The CDR3 is made up of 14 amino acids. Trimming pared 4 bases from V and 2 bases from J, leaving 9 bases between. The CDR3 bases are TGTGCCAGCAGTGTGGGGGGTCGCAATCAGCCCCAGCATTTT. Translated, it gives CASSVGGRNQPQHF.

CDR3 DNA sequence: TGTGCCAGCAGCTCCCAGGGGAGAGAAAAACTGTTTTTT. Residues: CASSSQGREKLFF. J is TRBJ1-4 and V is TRBV7-9; maybe TRBD1 (6 bases). The ends were cut back, 4 bases at V and 8 bases at J, with 11 bases in the middle. This CDR3 has 13 amino acids. Germline lookup yields CDR1 SEHNR and CDR2 FQNEAQ (reference sequence).

This chain connects TRBV5-1 to TRBJ1-6; unclear D gene. There are 15 residues in the CDR3. Germline CDR1 reads SGHRS; CDR2 reads YFSETQ. Trimming stripped 3 bases from V and 2 bases from J, with 9 bases between. The CDR3 spells CASSSEATYNSPLHF. The CDR3, as DNA: TGCGCCAGCAGCTCCGAGGCGACCTATAATTCACCCCTCCACTTT.

This chain uses TRBV5-1 with TRBJ1-6; D remains unclear. The CDR3 spans 14 residues. CDR1 is SGHRS, CDR2 YFSETQ, per germline. Trimming pared 4 bases from V and 6 bases from J, leaving 11 bases between. The CDR3 coding sequence is TGCGCCAGCAGCCTTGACATAACTAATTCACCCCTCCACTTT. Protein: CASSLDITNSPLHF.

This clone was detected only once. CDR3 sequence: CASSWDTAGYEQYF. The CDR3 nucleotides are TGTGCCAGCAGCTGGGACACCGCCGGGTACGAGCAGTACTTC. The rearrangement links TRBV5-8 to TRBJ2-7; TRBD1 is a possible D gene (6 bases). This CDR3 comprises 14 residues. Trimming took 3 bases from V and 4 from J, leaving 14 bases between them. The germline V gene encodes CDR1 SGHTS and CDR2 YDEGEE.

This clone was counted once. This chain links TRBV5-4 with TRBJ2-7, with TRBD1 as a possible D gene (6 bases). The CDR3 loop spans 14 amino acids. Germline assignment: CDR1 SGHNT and CDR2 YYREEE (reference sequence). V was pared by 5 bases and J by 5 bases, with 17 bases between. The CDR3 region is CASSSIDRSNEQYF. DNA for the CDR3: TGTGCCAGCAGTTCTATAGACAGGAGCAACGAGCAGTACTTC. The whole variable domain, remainder taken from reference TRBV5-4 and TRBJ2-7, is ETGVTQSPTHLIKTRGQQVTLRCSSQSGHNTVSWYQQALGQGPQFIFQYYREEENGRGNFPPRFSGLQFPNYSSELNVNALELDDSALYLCASSSIDRSNEQYFGPGTRLTVT.

This clone has only one observation. This chain joins TRBV6-1 and TRBJ1-1; possible D gene TRBD1, 5 bases. Trimming left V 7 bases short and J 5 bases short, with 20 bases between. The CDR3 contains 15 residues. In germline, CDR1 is MNHNS, CDR2 SASEGT. The CDR3, as DNA: TGTGCCAGCATCGCCCGGCAGGGTGCGGTAACTGAAGCTTTCTTT. Residues: CASIARQGAVTEAFF.

This chain links TRBV7-2 with TRBJ1-2, with TRBD1 matching over 7 bases. The V gene's germline CDR1 is SGHTA and CDR2 FQGNSA. J was trimmed by 4 bases and V by 5 bases; bases with no gene match: 10. The CDR3 totals 15 residues. The CDR3 region has the DNA TGTGCCAGCAGCGTCGTCCCGGGACAGATCTATGGCTACACCTTC. Protein: CASSVVPGQIYGYTF.

In its sample, this clone was seen once. The J gene is TRBJ2-1, the V gene TRBV14; D perhaps matches TRBD2 (6 bases). Trimming removed 1 base from V and 4 bases from J, with 14 bases in between. The length of the CDR3 is 16 residues. The V gene's germline CDR1 is SGHDN and CDR2 FVKESK. In DNA form, the CDR3 reads TGTGCCAGCAGCCAAGCGGCGGGGATGACGTACAATGAGCAGTTCTTC. Amino acids: CASSQAAGMTYNEQFF.

The V gene is TRBV15, the J gene TRBJ2-3; TRBD2 matches 15 bases. V trimming: 4 bases; J trimming: 4 bases; junction bases outside the gene matches: 12. This CDR3 is 19 amino acids long. CDR1 and CDR2 (germline): LNHNV, YYDKDF (reference sequence). The CDR3 is CATSTIGLAGGLMSDTQYF. CDR3 nucleotide sequence: TGTGCCACCAGCACCATCGGACTAGCGGGGGGGCTGATGTCAGATACGCAGTATTTT.

The V call is TRBV2, the J call TRBJ1-4, with TRBD1 matching 9 bases. V lost 8 bases to trimming and J lost 7 bases; unmatched junction nucleotides: 11. CDR3 length equals 15 residues. Germline V lookup: CDR1 SNHLY, CDR2 FYNNEI. The CDR3 sequence: CASCVGTGSVEKLFF. Here the CDR3 DNA reads TGTGCCAGCTGCGTTGGGACAGGGTCCGTTGAAAAACTGTTTTTT.

This clone came up a few times. The identical CDR3 is also encoded by other nucleotide sequences in the sample. This sequence joins TRBV5-6 and TRBJ1-2, with unresolved D. Per germline, CDR1 SGHDT and CDR2 YYEEEE. The CDR3 contains 13 residues. The V end lost 0 bases, the J end lost 4 bases, and 7 bases lay between the germline ends. CDR3 sequence: CASSLAGSYGYTF. DNA for the CDR3: TGTGCCAGCAGCTTGGCCGGGTCCTATGGCTACACCTTC.

A few counts support this clone. The V and J genes are TRBV18 and TRBJ1-2, with D unclear. There are 13 residues in the CDR3. CDR1 and CDR2 (germline): KGHSH, LQKENI. Trimming removed 6 bases from V and 4 bases from J, with 12 bases in between. The CDR3 DNA reads TGTGCCAGCTCCACCGAAGCACTCTATGGCTACACCTTC. Amino acid sequence: CASSTEALYGYTF.

V usage is TRBV27 and J usage is TRBJ1-4, with TRBD1 matching over 9 bases. J gave up 0 bases and V 2 bases, and 13 bases lay outside the gene matches. CDR3 length: 20 residues. Per the germline V gene, CDR1 is MNHEY and CDR2 is SMNVEV (reference sequence). The CDR3 protein is CASSLSRYQDRGATNEKLFF. CDR3 DNA: TGTGCCAGCAGTTTAAGTCGGTATCAGGACAGGGGCGCAACTAATGAAAAACTGTTTTTT.

This chain links TRBV11-3 with TRBJ2-3, with 13 bases lining up with TRBD2. The J segment lost 0 bases and the V segment lost 5 bases, leaving 5 bases of the junction unmatched. Germline loops: CDR1 SGHNT, CDR2 YENEEA. The CDR3 is 17 residues long. The CDR3 sequence is CASSPGLAGLSTDTQYF. CDR3 sequence (DNA): TGTGCCAGCAGCCCGGGACTAGCGGGACTTAGCACAGATACGCAGTATTTT.

This rearrangement joins TRBV7-9 to TRBJ2-7; perhaps TRBD1 as D (6 bases). The V and J ends lost 1 base and 0 bases respectively, with 19 bases between them. The germline V gene has CDR1 SEHNR and CDR2 FQNEAQ (reference sequence). The CDR3 is 18 amino acids. The CDR3 reads CASSLGHKTGYISYEQYF. The CDR3, as DNA: TGTGCCAGCAGCTTAGGTCACAAGACAGGCTATATCTCCTACGAGCAGTACTTC.

V and J are TRBV6-1 and TRBJ2-2; the D gene is possibly TRBD1 (6 bases). V dropped 6 bases and J dropped 3 bases, with 11 bases sitting between them. The CDR3 sequence is 14 residues long. Germline V gene sequence: CDR1 MNHNS, CDR2 SASEGT. CDR3 nucleotide sequence: TGTGCCAGCAGGGTAGGACAGCACACCGGGGAGCTGTTTTTT. It encodes CASRVGQHTGELFF.